This T cell receptor beta chain was recovered during a study of breast tumors, draining lymph nodes, adjacent tissues (dated by TCRdb to 2016 to 2017). Regarding the complete study: TCR beta repertoires were compared across tumor, adjacent nontumor tissue and axillary lymph nodes obtained from breast cancer patients. The study aimed to assess the relationships and possible T-cell exchange between tumor, surrounding tissue and draining lymph node repertoires in human breast cancer. What the research found in general, with its limitations: The conclusion that tumor T cells originate in lymph nodes was framed as consistent with a hypothesis rather than directly demonstrated. A scenario in which most tumor T cells derive from the lymph node and then expand within tumor tissue was judged to be consistent with the data. Tumor and nontumor tissue repertoires were significantly more similar in luminal-like than in basal-like breast cancer. T-cell repertoire diversity in tumors was found to be lower than in lymph nodes but higher than in nontumor tissue, and preferential V and J gene usage was observed.

This clonotype was seen ten or more times. Its antigen is not yet known. No base quality values were provided; no much bigger clone lies one nucleotide off. Sequenced on an Illumina HiSeq 2000. Multiplex PCR amplification was used to build the TCR beta chain libraries. The amplified TCR beta chain products were analyzed by high-throughput sequencing. The public reads were reanalyzed by TCRdb: fastp trimming at Q25, MiXCR alignment, in-frame beta chains only. Each record represents a unique CDR3 protein, reported with the most common genes and DNA among its rows. Within this sample are about 35,000 distinct CDR3 sequences, with 35% to 45% of them counted one time only. The top ten hold about a tenth of the sample. Deletion took 2 bases off V and 5 bases off J, with a span of 12 bases between the germline ends. The CDR1 and CDR2 encoded by the germline V gene are SGHAT and FQNNGV. Spanning cysteine to phenylalanine, the CDR3 consists of 14 amino acids. The DNA shown is the 42-base CDR3, in frame from base 1.

The receptor was derived from a female donor with breast cancer. Some clones in this sample may be carry-over from other donors' samples. The material sequenced was breast tumor tissue. The chain links TRBV11-2 with TRBJ2-5; possibly the D gene is TRBD2, per 6 matching bases. The encoded CDR3 is CASSLRGGLETQYF. The DNA sequence is TGTGCCAGCAGCTTACGCGGAGGGCTGGAGACCCAGTACTTC.